These 13 T cell receptor beta chains came from one sample sequenced in a study of blood T cell repertoires in COVID-19. Assay used: immunoSEQ multiplex PCR; TCRdb lists only in-frame clones, some missing. The table shows around 270,000 clones, with roughly 89% occurring only once. Sequencing was performed on peripheral blood. These receptors were collected from a young man with acute or convalescent COVID-19.

The rearrangement joins TRBV18 to TRBJ1-2; 7 bases match TRBD1. The CDR3 covers 13 residues. CDR1 is KGHSH, CDR2 LQKENI, per germline. The V gene end was trimmed by 3 bases and the J gene end by 6 bases; junction bases not matched to a gene: 4. CDR3 DNA: TGTGCCAGCTCACCCCTCACAGGGGATGGCTACACCTTC. As protein: CASSPLTGDGYTF.

The chain employs TRBV15 and TRBJ2-1; 8 nucleotides align to TRBD2. CDR1 and CDR2 (germline): LNHNV, YYDKDF (reference sequence). The ends lost 2 bases at V and 5 bases at J; junction bases unmatched: 14. This CDR3 spans 18 amino acids. The CDR3 bases are TGTGCCACCAGCAGACTTCCGGGAGGGCAAGGCCTGCACAATGAGCAGTTCTTC. It codes for CATSRLPGGQGLHNEQFF.

The genes are TRBV5-1 and TRBJ1-2; TRBD1 is a possible D gene (6 bases). The CDR3 sequence is 16 residues long. Germline CDR1 and CDR2: SGHRS and YFSETQ. V was clipped by 2 bases and J by 4 bases, with 18 bases between them. For the CDR3, the DNA is TGCGCCAGCAGCTTACAATCACAGGGAGATATCTATGGCTACACCTTC. It is translated as CASSLQSQGDIYGYTF.

The V gene is TRBV5-4, the J gene TRBJ1-3; 8 bases align to TRBD1. With 3 bases clipped from V and 0 bases from J, the junction kept 5 bases outside the gene matches. This CDR3 contains 16 residues. CDR1 is SGHNT and CDR2 is YYREEE in the germline V gene (reference sequence). CDR3 in DNA: TGTGCCAGCAGCTGGGACAGGACGAGCTCTGGAAACACCATATATTTT. This gives the protein CASSWDRTSSGNTIYF.

The V gene is TRBV9, the J gene TRBJ2-6, with a tentative D call TRBD1 (5 bases). CDR1 and CDR2 (germline): SGDLS, YYNGEE. The V gene lost 1 base and the J gene lost 8 bases, with 10 bases spanning the gap. This CDR3 region has 14 residues. The CDR3 nucleotides are TGTGCCAGCAGCGTAATCCCAGGGACCAACGTCCTGACTTTC. Encoded protein: CASSVIPGTNVLTF.

The gene calls are TRBV30 and TRBJ1-1; D remains unclear. This CDR3 is 12 amino acids long. Germline assignment: CDR1 GTSNPN and CDR2 SVGIG (reference sequence). V lost 5 bases and J lost 1, with 8 bases in between. CDR3 sequence reads: CAWGRENTEAFF. In DNA form, the CDR3 reads TGTGCCTGGGGTCGAGAGAACACTGAAGCTTTCTTT. The whole variable domain, remainder taken from reference TRBV30 and TRBJ1-1, is SQTIHQWPATLVQPVGSPLSLECTVEGTSNPNLYWYRQAAGRGLQLLFYSVGIGQISSEVPQNLSASRPQDRQFILSSKKLLLSDSGFYLCAWGRENTEAFFGQGTRLTVV.

The rearrangement uses TRBV29-1 and TRBJ1-2; D ambiguous. The CDR3 has 11 amino acids. Germline V gene data show CDR1 as SQVTM and CDR2 as ANQGSEA. Trimming left V 7 bases short and J 5 bases short, with 11 bases between. The CDR3 DNA sequence: TGCAGCGCCGAGGTCAGATATGGCTACACCTTC. Translating gives CSAEVRYGYTF.

The chain carries TRBV4-1 and TRBJ1-3, with 8 bases identical to TRBD1. Trimming removed 3 bases from V and 4 bases from J; junction bases left unmatched: 11. The CDR3 length is 17 residues. Germline V gene sequence: CDR1 MGHRA, CDR2 YSYEKL. CDR3 region: CASSQGRIRDRGNTIYF. Here the CDR3 DNA reads TGCGCCAGCAGCCAGGGTAGGATCCGGGACAGGGGAAACACCATATATTTT.

V gene TRBV7-2 combines with J gene TRBJ2-2, with TRBD2 identical over 7 bases. Germline V CDR1 and CDR2: SGHTA, FQGNSA. V lost 5 bases to trimming and J lost 6 bases; unmatched junction nucleotides: 12. The CDR3 covers 16 residues. The CDR3 nucleotides read TGTGCCAGCAGCCCTAGCGGATCTAAGAGGGCCGGGGAGCTGTTTTTT. It yields the protein CASSPSGSKRAGELFF.

The rearrangement links TRBV3-1 (or the pseudogene TRBV3-2) to TRBJ2-7, with D unclear. The CDR3 sequence is 15 residues long. Trimming shortened V by 1 base and J by 2 bases, and 12 bases separated the two germline ends. Germline assignment: CDR1 LGHDT and CDR2 YNNKEL (reference sequence). DNA of the CDR3: TGTGCCAGCAGCCAAGTGCCCCTACTGACCTACGAGCAGTACTTC. It specifies CASSQVPLLTYEQYF.

This clone was picked up one time. This chain joins TRBV6-6 and TRBJ1-1; 9 bases are a match to TRBD1. The V gene's germline CDR1 is MNHNY and CDR2 SVGAGI (reference sequence). CDR3 length: 17 amino acids. V lost 5 bases and J lost 0; bases outside the gene matches: 10. The CDR3 region has the DNA TGTGCCAGCAGTCCACGACAGGGGGGCCTCATGAACACTGAAGCTTTCTTT. This codes for CASSPRQGGLMNTEAFF.

The V gene is TRBV5-1, the J gene TRBJ2-1, with TRBD2 matching 8 bases. Germline CDR1 reads SGHRS; CDR2 reads YFSETQ. Trimming took 0 bases from V and 12 from J; bases not matched to a gene: 8. This CDR3 is built from 14 residues. The DNA of the CDR3 is TGCGCCAGCAGCTTGGTGGCCAGGGGACTAGGGCAGTTCTTC. As protein: CASSLVARGLGQFF. The complete variable domain, with remaining parts taken from reference TRBV5-1 and TRBJ2-1, reads KAGVTQTPRYLIKTRGQQVTLSCSPISGHRSVSWYQQTPGQGLQFLFEYFSETQRNKGNFPGRFSGRQFSNSRSEMNVSTLELGDSALYLCASSLVARGLGQFFGPGTRLTVL.

This chain joins TRBV5-1 and TRBJ2-1; D call uncertain. Looked up from germline, CDR1 is SGHRS and CDR2 is YFSETQ. V lost 0 bases and J lost 0, with 10 bases in between. The CDR3 length is 16 residues. The CDR3 is CASSLGALSSYNEQFF. The CDR3 nucleotides read TGCGCCAGCAGCTTGGGAGCGCTGAGCTCCTACAATGAGCAGTTCTTC.